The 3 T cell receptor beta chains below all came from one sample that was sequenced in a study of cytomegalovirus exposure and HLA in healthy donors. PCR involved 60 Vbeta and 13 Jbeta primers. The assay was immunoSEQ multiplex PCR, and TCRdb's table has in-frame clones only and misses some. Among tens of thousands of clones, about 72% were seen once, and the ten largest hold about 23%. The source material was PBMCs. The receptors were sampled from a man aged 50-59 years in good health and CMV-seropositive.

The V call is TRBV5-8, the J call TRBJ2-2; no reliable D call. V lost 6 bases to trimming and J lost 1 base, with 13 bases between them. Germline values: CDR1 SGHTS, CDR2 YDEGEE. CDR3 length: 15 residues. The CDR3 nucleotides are TGTGCCAGCACCAACCCCACCGGGAACACCGGGGAGCTGTTTTTT. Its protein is CASTNPTGNTGELFF.

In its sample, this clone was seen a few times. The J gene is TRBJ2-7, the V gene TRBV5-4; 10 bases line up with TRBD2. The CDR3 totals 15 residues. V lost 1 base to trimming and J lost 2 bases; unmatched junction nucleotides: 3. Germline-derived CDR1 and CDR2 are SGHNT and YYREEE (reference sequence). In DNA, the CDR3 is TGTGCCAGCAGCTTGTTTGGGACTAGCGCCTACGAGCAGTACTTC. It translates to CASSLFGTSAYEQYF.

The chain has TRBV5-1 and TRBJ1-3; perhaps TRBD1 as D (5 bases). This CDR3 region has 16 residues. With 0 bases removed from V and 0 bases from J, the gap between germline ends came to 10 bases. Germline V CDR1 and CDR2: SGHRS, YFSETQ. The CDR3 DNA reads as TGCGCCAGCAGCTTGGAGGCAGGGAACTCTGGAAACACCATATATTTT. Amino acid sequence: CASSLEAGNSGNTIYF.